These 29 T cell receptor beta chains originate from one sample sequenced in a study of CD8 T cells in Susac syndrome. It was with random hexamers that about 0.45 to 1 ug RNA was reverse transcribed. One entry per CDR3 protein, called by TCRdb with MiXCR from the immunoSEQ multiplex PCR reads. Here the sample spans about 120,000 distinct CDR3 sequences, approximately 94% being singletons. Sequencing was carried out using CD4+ T cells from PBMCs. The receptor set was obtained from a human donor in good health.

The chain is built from TRBV7-8 and TRBJ1-2, with a possible D match to TRBD1 (5 bases). The V gene's germline CDR1 is SGHVS and CDR2 FQNEAQ. V lost 3 bases, J lost 4 bases, and 6 bases lay in between. The CDR3 length is 12 residues. Here the CDR3 DNA reads TGTGCCAGCAGCTTCGACAGCTATGGCTACACCTTC. It codes for CASSFDSYGYTF.

This clonotype is a singleton in its sample. The V and J genes are TRBV27 and TRBJ2-3; TRBD2 matches 12 bases. After removal of 4 bases from V and 4 bases from J, the junction contained 3 bases not matched to a gene. The CDR3 is 15 amino acids. The germline V gene has CDR1 MNHEY and CDR2 SMNVEV (reference sequence). The CDR3 loop is CASSSGLAGPDTQYF. The CDR3 DNA follows: TGTGCCAGCAGTTCCGGACTAGCGGGACCAGATACGCAGTATTTT.

This chain joins TRBV29-1 and TRBJ2-7; D is possibly TRBD1 (6 bases). V shed 3 bases and J shed 3 bases, with 9 bases lying between them. CDR3 size: 12 residues. The germline V gene encodes CDR1 SQVTM and CDR2 ANQGSEA. CDR3 sequence (DNA): TGCAGCGTTGAGGGCAGGGGCTACGAGCAGTACTTC. Translated: CSVEGRGYEQYF.

This clonotype was seen only once. The chain uses TRBV12-3 or TRBV12-4 and TRBJ2-7; D is possibly TRBD1 (5 bases). V lost 5 bases and J 2 bases, leaving 13 bases between the germline ends. The CDR3 contains 14 residues. The chain's CDR3 is CASSPRAGPYEQYF. CDR3 DNA: TGTGCCAGCAGTCCCAGGGCAGGGCCCTACGAGCAGTACTTC.

The CDR3 DNA is TGTGCCAGTAGTACGGGACTAGCGGGAGGAACCTACAATGAGCAGTTCTTC. Its translation is CASSTGLAGGTYNEQFF. The gene calls are TRBV19 and TRBJ2-1, with 15 bases fitting TRBD2. V lost 4 bases and J lost 2; bases outside the gene matches: 3. The V gene's germline CDR1 is LNHDA and CDR2 SQIVND (reference sequence). The CDR3 consists of 17 residues.

The genes are TRBV6-2 or TRBV6-3 and TRBJ2-2, with D possibly TRBD2 on 6 matching bases. Per the germline V gene, CDR1 is MNHEY and CDR2 is SVGEGT. With 0 bases removed from V and 5 bases from J, the gap between germline ends came to 16 bases. This CDR3 contains 17 residues. The CDR3 region is CASSYSTGSMWTGELFF. CDR3 in DNA: TGTGCCAGCAGTTACTCGACCGGGAGTATGTGGACCGGGGAGCTGTTTTTT.

V gene TRBV29-1 combines with J gene TRBJ1-4; 9 nucleotides agree with TRBD1. CDR1 and CDR2 (germline): SQVTM, ANQGSEA. The CDR3 has 16 amino acids. DNA for the CDR3: TGCAGTGGCCTTTCCAGGACAGGGGCAGCTAATGAAAAACTGTTTTTT. Translation: CSGLSRTGAANEKLFF.

The chain uses TRBV6-5 and TRBJ1-5; D is perhaps TRBD1 (6 bases). V was shortened by 0 bases and J by 0 bases, with 15 bases between the two germline ends. Per the germline V gene, CDR1 is MNHEY and CDR2 is SVGAGI. This CDR3 contains 18 residues. The CDR3 DNA reads as TGTGCCAGCAGTTACTCGAACAGGGAACGTTATAGCAATCAGCCCCAGCATTTT. Its translation is CASSYSNRERYSNQPQHF.

The CDR3 sequence is CASSYSIGGLSSYEQYF. The CDR3, as DNA: TGTGCCAGCAGTTACTCGATCGGGGGGCTGAGCTCCTACGAGCAGTACTTC. V gene TRBV6-5 combines with J gene TRBJ2-7; tentatively, D is TRBD2 (7 bases). CDR3 length equals 17 residues. Germline V gene sequence: CDR1 MNHEY, CDR2 SVGAGI. V gave up 0 bases and J gave up 0 bases, with 15 bases separating them.

The chain links TRBV12-5 to TRBJ2-5, with 9 bases lining up with TRBD1. The CDR3 runs 14 residues. The junction had 4 bases not matched to a gene; V was cut back by 3 bases and J by 5 bases. CDR1 is LGHNT and CDR2 is FRNRAP in the germline V gene. The CDR3 protein is CASGLTGGLETQYF. DNA for the CDR3: TGTGCTAGTGGTTTAACAGGGGGCCTGGAGACCCAGTACTTC.

The rearrangement joins TRBV7-9 to TRBJ2-1; no definite D call. The ends were cut back, 1 base at V and 10 bases at J, with 8 bases in the middle. Germline-derived CDR1 and CDR2 are SEHNR and FQNEAQ (reference sequence). The CDR3 has 12 amino acids. As DNA, the CDR3 is TGTGCCAGCAGCTTAGAGTTGACGGAGCAGTTCTTC. The encoded protein is CASSLELTEQFF.

The chain combines TRBV19 with TRBJ2-7; 10 positions match TRBD2. The V segment lost 2 bases and the J segment 3 bases; nucleotides outside the gene matches: 4. The CDR3 runs to 15 residues. Germline V gene sequence: CDR1 LNHDA, CDR2 SQIVND (reference sequence). The CDR3 reads CASSISLAGVYEQYF. The CDR3 nucleotides read TGTGCCAGTAGTATAAGTCTAGCGGGAGTCTACGAGCAGTACTTC. The full variable domain, rest sourced from reference TRBV19 and TRBJ2-7, is DGGITQSPKYLFRKEGQNVTLSCEQNLNHDAMYWYRQDPGQGLRLIYYSQIVNDFQKGDIAEGYSVSREKKESFPLTVTSAQKNPTAFYLCASSISLAGVYEQYFGPGTRLTVT.

This clonotype was counted once. The chain employs TRBV29-1 and TRBJ2-1, with D perhaps matching TRBD2 (6 bases). Germline CDR1 and CDR2: SQVTM and ANQGSEA. The CDR3 contains 15 residues. Trimming stripped 4 bases from V and 3 bases from J, with 16 bases between. CDR3 in amino acids: CSVGSPRLVYNEQFF. CDR3 DNA: TGCAGCGTTGGTTCCCCGCGACTAGTCTACAATGAGCAGTTCTTC.

CDR3 in amino acids: CSVQAGGSMDTQYF. The CDR3, as DNA: TGCAGCGTTCAGGCGGGGGGTAGCATGGATACGCAGTATTTT. The chain employs TRBV29-1 and TRBJ2-3; 8 positions match TRBD2. CDR1 is SQVTM and CDR2 is ANQGSEA in the germline V gene. This CDR3 has 14 amino acids. J was trimmed by 6 bases and V by 5 bases; bases with no gene match: 10.

The chain is built from TRBV20-1 and TRBJ2-1; no clear D gene. Germline-derived CDR1 and CDR2 are DFQATT and SNEGSKA (reference sequence). CDR3 length equals 17 residues. The V gene lost 5 bases and the J gene lost 7 bases, with 27 bases spanning the gap. CDR3 amino acids: CSASPPGGSRRRNEQFF. The CDR3 nucleotides read TGCAGTGCTTCTCCCCCGGGCGGATCGCGGCGAAGAAATGAGCAGTTCTTC.

The chain joins TRBV30 to TRBJ1-2; D call uncertain. This CDR3 comprises 13 residues. Germline V gene data show CDR1 as GTSNPN and CDR2 as SVGIG (reference sequence). V shed 3 bases and J shed 8 bases, with 16 bases lying between them. The CDR3 DNA is TGTGCCTGGAGAAACGCGGGAGGGCCCGGCTACACCTTC. Translating it yields CAWRNAGGPGYTF. The full variable domain, with the rest looked up from reference TRBV30 and TRBJ1-2, is SQTIHQWPATLVQPVGSPLSLECTVEGTSNPNLYWYRQAAGRGLQLLFYSVGIGQISSEVPQNLSASRPQDRQFILSSKKLLLSDSGFYLCAWRNAGGPGYTFGSGTRLTVV.

This chain joins TRBV3-1 and TRBJ2-3; TRBD2 might be the D (5 bases). The germline V gene encodes CDR1 LGHDT and CDR2 YNNKEL (reference sequence). The CDR3 contains 15 residues. The V gene lost 0 bases and the J gene lost 2 bases, with 9 bases spanning the gap. The CDR3 bases are TGTGCCAGCAGCCAAGATGGAGGCTTCACAGATACGCAGTATTTT. This translates into CASSQDGGFTDTQYF.

This rearrangement joins TRBV19 to TRBJ1-5; 8 nucleotides line up with TRBD1. The CDR3 extends over 15 amino acids. Germline trimming cut 8 bases from V and 0 bases from J; bases unmatched to any gene: 6. Germline-derived CDR1 and CDR2 are LNHDA and SQIVND (reference sequence). In DNA, the CDR3 is TGTGCCAGTGAGTTGACAGGGGTTAGCAATCAGCCCCAGCATTTT. It codes for CASELTGVSNQPQHF.

The gene calls are TRBV18 and TRBJ1-2, with 10 positions matching TRBD1. The CDR3 runs to 18 residues. Germline CDR1 reads KGHSH; CDR2 reads LQKENI. Losses at the gene ends were 1 base for V and 3 bases for J; bases not matched to a gene: 11. Written as DNA, the CDR3 is TGTGCCAGCTCACCACGACAGGGGGCGAAGGTAGTAGACTATGGCTACACCTTC. This sequence encodes CASSPRQGAKVVDYGYTF.

This clonotype was recorded a few times. The V call is TRBV24-1, the J call TRBJ2-7; D call uncertain. V was cut by 2 bases and J by 5 bases, with 9 bases left in between. Germline lookup yields CDR1 KGHDR and CDR2 SFDVKD. The CDR3 is 13 amino acids. This CDR3 reads CATSDSPGHEQYF. For the CDR3, the DNA is TGTGCCACCAGTGATTCACCTGGCCACGAGCAGTACTTC.

The chain uses TRBV6-5 and TRBJ2-7; 9 bases are a match to TRBD2. This CDR3 region has 15 residues. J was trimmed by 5 bases and V by 0 bases; bases with no gene match: 5. CDR1 and CDR2 from the germline V gene are MNHEY and SVGAGI. This CDR3 is CASSYSAGGPHEQYF. CDR3 bases: TGTGCCAGCAGTTACTCTGCGGGAGGGCCTCACGAGCAGTACTTC.

The V gene is TRBV4-3, the J gene TRBJ2-3; TRBD1 matches 9 bases. The germline V gene encodes CDR1 LGHNA and CDR2 YSLEER. The junction had 4 bases not matched to a gene; V was cut back by 3 bases and J by 6 bases. This CDR3 has 14 amino acids. CDR3 sequence: CASSQEGQGDTQYF. The CDR3 DNA reads as TGCGCCAGCAGCCAGGAGGGACAGGGCGATACGCAGTATTTT.

This chain uses TRBV12-3 or TRBV12-4 with TRBJ2-7; 9 bases fit TRBD2. The CDR3 contains 14 residues. Unmatched junction bases numbered 3, after V lost 5 bases and J lost 1 base. CDR3: CASSETSGSYEQYF. The DNA of the CDR3 is TGTGCCAGCAGTGAAACTAGCGGGTCCTACGAGCAGTACTTC.

The chain employs TRBV3-1 and TRBJ2-7, with D possibly called TRBD1 or TRBD2 (5 bases each). CDR1 is LGHDT and CDR2 is YNNKEL in the germline V gene (reference sequence). The CDR3 length is 15 residues. V was pared by 2 bases and J by 7 bases, with 18 bases between. CDR3 protein: CASSQIPGTSGEQYF. The CDR3 bases are TGTGCCAGCAGCCAAATTCCCGGGACCTCGGGGGAGCAGTACTTC.

J is TRBJ2-5 and V is TRBV30; D perhaps matches TRBD2 (5 bases). Trimming shortened V by 3 bases and J by 2 bases, and 10 bases separated the two germline ends. The CDR3 covers 13 residues. Germline CDR1 is GTSNPN and CDR2 is SVGIG (reference sequence). DNA for the CDR3: TGTGCCTGGAGCAGCGGTAGTCAAGAGACCCAGTACTTC. It translates to CAWSSGSQETQYF.

The gene calls are TRBV19 and TRBJ2-3; TRBD2 aligns across 11 bases. The CDR3 has 15 residues. Germline CDR1 LNHDA, CDR2 SQIVND (reference sequence). V shed 7 bases and J 1 base; nucleotides not matched to a gene: 4. CDR3 in DNA: TGTGCCAGTACTCCACTAGCGGGAGGCACAGATACGCAGTATTTT. Translation: CASTPLAGGTDTQYF.

The rearrangement links TRBV12-3 or TRBV12-4 to TRBJ1-3, with D uncertain. The CDR3 is 14 residues long. The V end lost 4 bases, the J end lost 1 base, and 8 bases lay between the germline ends. CDR3 sequence reads: CASSSPGSGNTIYF. The CDR3 region has the DNA TGTGCCAGCAGTTCCCCAGGATCTGGAAACACCATATATTTT.

The chain has TRBV27 and TRBJ1-3; D possibly corresponds to TRBD1 (5 bases). CDR3 length: 16 residues. The germline V gene encodes CDR1 MNHEY and CDR2 SMNVEV (reference sequence). V lost 6 bases and J 0 bases, leaving 15 bases between the germline ends. The CDR3 coding sequence is TGTGCCAGCAGGGCCTTGGGGGGGAGCTCTGGAAACACCATATATTTT. Its translation is CASRALGGSSGNTIYF.

The CDR3 nucleotides are TGTGCCAGCAGTCGCCCGGGACAGGGGATTTCCTACGAGCAGTACTTC. It is translated as CASSRPGQGISYEQYF. This chain uses TRBV6-1 with TRBJ2-7; TRBD1 agrees at 10 bases. The CDR3 length is 16 residues. Germline loops: CDR1 MNHNS, CDR2 SASEGT. The ends lost 5 bases at V and 1 base at J; junction bases unmatched: 8.